The 15 T cell receptor beta chains below come from one sample, sequenced in a study of blood T cell repertoires in COVID-19. TCRdb's copy holds only in-frame clones and misses some; the assay was immunoSEQ multiplex PCR. The table includes fewer than 250,000 clones, approximately 81% detected once. The sample comprised peripheral blood. These receptors came from a human donor in a cohort sampled during active COVID-19.

The chain couples TRBV7-6 to TRBJ1-5; D unresolved. Germline-derived CDR1 and CDR2 are SGHVS and FNYEAQ. The CDR3 totals 17 residues. Trimming pared 5 bases from V and 7 bases from J, leaving 24 bases between. The CDR3 DNA reads TGTGCCAGCAGCCCCATCCCTCGGGCCCCCTCGGGGCAGCCCCAGCATTTT. Its translation: CASSPIPRAPSGQPQHF. Full variable domain (rest looked up from reference TRBV7-6 and TRBJ1-5): GAGVSQSPRYKVTKRGQDVALRCDPISGHVSLYWYRQALGQGPEFLTYFNYEAQQDKSGLPNDRFSAERPEGSISTLTIQRTEQRDSAMYRCASSPIPRAPSGQPQHFGDGTRLSIL.

The chain combines TRBV30 with TRBJ1-5; D not resolved. The CDR3 consists of 15 residues. Trimming shortened V by 2 bases and J by 3 bases, and 14 bases separated the two germline ends. The germline CDR1 and CDR2 sequences are GTSNPN and SVGIG (reference sequence). The chain's CDR3 is CAWSYGEGDNQPQHF. CDR3 sequence (DNA): TGTGCCTGGAGTTACGGTGAGGGAGACAATCAGCCCCAGCATTTT.

The rearrangement joins TRBV3-1 (or the pseudogene TRBV3-2) to TRBJ2-2, with D possibly being TRBD2 (6 bases). Per the germline V gene, CDR1 is LGHDT and CDR2 is YNNKEL (reference sequence). CDR3 length: 11 amino acids. V was cut by 10 bases and J by 7 bases, with 10 bases left in between. CDR3 region: CATTGGGELFF. CDR3 DNA sequence: TGTGCCACCACCGGGGGCGGGGAGCTGTTTTTT.

This chain uses TRBV19 with TRBJ1-1; D is uncertain. The ends were cut back, 8 bases at V and 0 bases at J, with 16 bases in the middle. Germline V gives CDR1 LNHDA, CDR2 SQIVND (reference sequence). The CDR3 spans 15 residues. CDR3 amino acids: CASLRPGRMNTEAFF. The DNA for the CDR3 is TGTGCCAGTCTCCGGCCGGGTAGAATGAACACTGAAGCTTTCTTT.

This rearrangement joins TRBV3-1 (or the pseudogene TRBV3-2) to TRBJ2-4; TRBD1 agrees at 9 bases. The CDR3 extends over 14 amino acids. Losses at the gene ends were 7 bases for V and 6 bases for J; bases not matched to a gene: 7. Germline CDR1 and CDR2: LGHDT and YNNKEL (reference sequence). The DNA for the CDR3 is TGTGCCAGCACCTTACAGGGGGCGCTAAACATTCAGTACTTC. It yields the protein CASTLQGALNIQYF.

This clone was counted a single time. The chain uses TRBV3-1 (or the pseudogene TRBV3-2) and TRBJ1-5; D call uncertain. Looked up from germline, CDR1 is LGHDT and CDR2 is YNNKEL (reference sequence). V lost 4 bases to trimming and J lost 4 bases, with 11 bases between them. This CDR3 contains 14 residues. DNA of the CDR3: TGTGCCAGCAGCCCCACAAGGCGGAATCAGCCCCAGCATTTT. It encodes CASSPTRRNQPQHF.

CDR3 sequence: CASVMSSNQPQHF. The CDR3, as DNA: TGTGCTAGTGTCATGAGTAGCAATCAGCCCCAGCATTTT. The chain recombines TRBV12-5 with TRBJ1-5; D ambiguous. CDR3 length: 13 residues. CDR1 is LGHNT, CDR2 FRNRAP, per germline. V was pared by 7 bases and J by 0 bases, with 7 bases between.

The rearrangement joins TRBV4-1 to TRBJ1-1; no clear D gene. The CDR3 runs 15 residues. V was pared by 1 base and J by 4 bases, with 13 bases between. CDR1 is MGHRA, CDR2 YSYEKL, per germline. CDR3 residues: CASSQGRVRGTEAFF. DNA of the CDR3: TGCGCCAGCAGCCAAGGGAGGGTCCGCGGCACTGAAGCTTTCTTT.

This rearrangement joins TRBV7-9 to TRBJ2-2; 8 positions agree with TRBD2. The CDR3 is 17 amino acids. Germline V gives CDR1 SEHNR, CDR2 FQNEAQ (reference sequence). V lost 6 bases, J lost 0 bases, and 9 bases stayed unmatched. The CDR3 region is CASSRASGRANTGELFF. The DNA for the CDR3 is TGTGCCAGCAGTAGGGCTAGCGGGCGGGCGAACACCGGGGAGCTGTTTTTT.

The rearrangement joins TRBV5-1 to TRBJ2-5; D is undetermined. Trimming took 0 bases from V and 0 from J, leaving 9 bases between them. The CDR3 consists of 15 residues. The germline CDR1 and CDR2 sequences are SGHRS and YFSETQ. The CDR3 bases are TGCGCCAGCAGCTTGGCCGGTTCATACCAAGAGACCCAGTACTTC. It codes for CASSLAGSYQETQYF.

V is TRBV24-1 and J is TRBJ2-5, with TRBD1 identical over 9 bases. After removal of 3 bases from V and 7 bases from J, the junction contained 5 bases not matched to a gene. The CDR3 consists of 14 residues. CDR1 and CDR2 from the germline V gene are KGHDR and SFDVKD. CDR3 nucleotides: TGTGCCACCAGTGATCCCGGGACAGGGAGGACCCAGTACTTC. It yields the protein CATSDPGTGRTQYF.

The sample holds a few counts of this clone. This chain joins TRBV9 and TRBJ2-7; D is unresolved. CDR3 length equals 15 residues. Germline-derived CDR1 and CDR2 are SGDLS and YYNGEE. The ends were cut back, 0 bases at V and 0 bases at J, with 10 bases in the middle. The CDR3 coding sequence is TGTGCCAGCAGCGTAGGGAGTTTCCCCTCCTACGAGCAGTACTTC. The encoded protein is CASSVGSFPSYEQYF.

The CDR3 loop is CASSLGASGGAGFF. The CDR3 nucleotides are TGTGCCAGCAGCTTAGGCGCTAGCGGGGGGGCCGGGTTCTTC. V is TRBV7-8 and J is TRBJ2-1; 12 bases align to TRBD2. The germline CDR1 and CDR2 sequences are SGHVS and FQNEAQ. The trim removed 1 base at V and 15 bases at J, leaving 7 bases unmatched. CDR3 length equals 14 residues. The full variable domain, its missing parts supplied by reference TRBV7-8 and TRBJ2-1, is GAGVSQSPRYKVAKRGQDVALRCDPISGHVSLFWYQQALGQGPEFLTYFQNEAQLDKSGLPSDRFFAERPEGSVSTLKIQRTQQEDSAVYLCASSLGASGGAGFFGPGTRLTVL.

The V and J genes are TRBV7-2 and TRBJ2-3; 7 bases map to TRBD2. V lost 1 base to trimming and J lost 6 bases; unmatched junction nucleotides: 10. CDR3 size: 16 residues. The germline V gene encodes CDR1 SGHTA and CDR2 FQGNSA. CDR3 loop: CASSLGSVAGGDTQYF. DNA for the CDR3: TGTGCCAGCAGCTTAGGGTCCGTAGCGGGCGGGGATACGCAGTATTTT.

The V call is TRBV5-1, the J call TRBJ2-5; D not resolved. CDR1 is SGHRS and CDR2 is YFSETQ in the germline V gene. CDR3 size: 15 residues. The V end lost 4 bases, the J end lost 1 base, and 14 bases lay between the germline ends. The CDR3, as DNA: TGCGCCAGCAGCCGTGATAACTTATTCCAAGAGACCCAGTACTTC. It specifies CASSRDNLFQETQYF.